Listed below are T cell receptor beta chains from one sample, sequenced in a study of CD8 T cells in ankylosing spondylitis. One entry per CDR3 protein, called by TCRdb with MiXCR from the 5' RACE reads. The sample carries tens of thousands of distinct CDR3 sequences, over 2.5% recorded once. Material for sequencing was blood, either unsorted or a sorted T cell fraction (not recorded which). These TCRs come from a male donor with ankylosing spondylitis or in good health (not recorded which). Both conserved end residues are part of each CDR3. Fields, in order: CDR3 length, V gene, D gene, J gene, clone size, CDR3 DNA, CDR3 protein. The D gene is left open where the match is weak. Clone size is stated in some rows and not others, as once, few, many or a class when expanded.

>13|TRBV9|-|TRBJ2-2|many
TGTGCCAGCTCCAATCCTGGGGGGGGGGAGCTGTTTTTT
CASSNPGGGELFF
>16|TRBV9|-|TRBJ2-3|many
TGTGCCAGCAGCGTGTCGGGGGCTGGTTCGACAGATACGCAGTATTTT
CASSVSGAGSTDTQYF
>13|TRBV9|-|TRBJ2-5|many
TGTGCCAGCAGCGTAAACAGCGGGGAGACCCAGTACTTC
CASSVNSGETQYF
>13|TRBV9|-|TRBJ1-4|many
TGTGCCAGCAGCCCTAACCCTAATGAAAAACTGTTTTTT
CASSPNPNEKLFF
>15|TRBV9|-|TRBJ2-5|many
TGTGCCAGCAGCCCCTCCGTCAAGGGGAGGGAGACCCAGTACTTC
CASSPSVKGRETQYF
>15|TRBV9|TRBD2|TRBJ2-1|many
TGTGCCAGCAGCGTAGTGGTAGCGGGAGAGGCTGAGCAGTTCTTC
CASSVVVAGEAEQFF
>15|TRBV9|-|TRBJ2-1|-
TGTGCCAGCAGCGTAGATGCTGGGAGCTACAATGAGCAGTTCTTC
CASSVDAGSYNEQFF
>13|TRBV9|-|TRBJ2-1|many
TGTGCCAGCAGCGTAGCTTTGATCGATGAGCAGTTCTTC
CASSVALIDEQFF
>16|TRBV9|TRBD2|TRBJ2-1|many
TGTGCCAGCAGCGTAGCGGGGTCTAGCGGGCGGGATGAGCAGTTCTTC
CASSVAGSSGRDEQFF
>15|TRBV9|-|TRBJ2-2|many
TGTGCCAGCAGCGTAGAGGGCCGAGACACCGGGGAGCTGTTTTTT
CASSVEGRDTGELFF
>15|TRBV9|-|TRBJ2-4|few
TGTGCCAGCAGCGTAGCGGGGGTCGGAACAAACATTCAGTACTTC
CASSVAGVGTNIQYF
>15|TRBV9|TRBD2|TRBJ2-1|many
TGTGCCAGCAGCACCCTAGCGGGGGAGTACAATGAGCAGTTCTTC
CASSTLAGEYNEQFF
>15|TRBV9|-|TRBJ1-1|many
TGTGCCAGCAGCCCAGGGGTCAGGGTGAACACTGAAGCTTTCTTT
CASSPGVRVNTEAFF
>19|TRBV9|TRBD1|TRBJ1-2|many
TGTGCCAGCAGCCCTATCCCGACAGGGAGTATTCGGAGTATTCATGGCTACACCTTC
CASSPIPTGSIRSIHGYTF
>14|TRBV9|-|TRBJ2-2|many
TGTGCCAGCAGCCACAGCTTGGGTACCGGGGAGCTGTTTTTT
CASSHSLGTGELFF
>16|TRBV21-1|-|TRBJ1-5|many
-
CASSKVAQGNYQPQHF
>16|TRBV9|-|TRBJ2-2|many
TGTGCCAGCAGCGTAGAACCCACACAGAACACCGGGGAGCTGTTTTTT
CASSVEPTQNTGELFF
>17|TRBV9|TRBD1|TRBJ1-1|many
TGTGCCAGCAGCGTAGGGGGACAGGGCTTGATAGGAACTGAAGCTTTCTTT
CASSVGGQGLIGTEAFF
>13|TRBV9|-|TRBJ1-5|many
TGTGCCAGCAGCGTAGAAGGGAGTCAGCCCCAGCATTTT
CASSVEGSQPQHF
>14|TRBV9|-|TRBJ1-3|many
TGTGCCAGCAGCCCACGGGTCTCTGGAAACACCATATATTTT
CASSPRVSGNTIYF
>16|TRBV23-1|-|TRBJ2-3|many
TGCGCCAGCAGTCAATCGAACTGGGACGACACAGATACGCAGTATTTT
CASSQSNWDDTDTQYF
>14|TRBV9|TRBD1|TRBJ1-2|many
TGTGCCAGCAGCACAACACAGGGGGTCGGAGGCTACACCTTC
CASSTTQGVGGYTF
>20|TRBV9|TRBD2|TRBJ2-3|many
TGTGCCAGCAGCGTAGCTACTTGGACTAGCGGGTCGCATAGCACAGATACGCAGTATTTT
CASSVATWTSGSHSTDTQYF
>15|TRBV9|-|TRBJ2-5|few
TGTGCCAGCAGCGTAGCTGGGCACCTCCAAGAGACCCAGTACTTC
CASSVAGHLQETQYF
>15|TRBV9|-|TRBJ2-5|many
TGTGCCAGCAGCCCTCTAGGGGGGGGCCAGGAGACCCAGTACTTC
CASSPLGGGQETQYF
>15|TRBV9|TRBD1|TRBJ2-3|many
TGTGCCAGCAGCACGGGACAGGGGCCCGCGGATACGCAGTATTTT
CASSTGQGPADTQYF
>16|TRBV9|-|TRBJ2-2|many
TGTGCCAGCAGCGTAGCTAATGTCGACCACACCGGGGAGCTGTTTTTT
CASSVANVDHTGELFF
>15|TRBV9|TRBD2|TRBJ2-5|many
TGTGCCAGCAGCGTAGCCAGCGGGGATTTGGAGACCCAGTACTTC
CASSVASGDLETQYF
>15|TRBV9|TRBD2|TRBJ2-3|many
TGTGCCAGCAGGAAGGGCGTGTCTAGCGGAGATACGCAGTATTTT
CASRKGVSSGDTQYF
>14|TRBV9|TRBD2|TRBJ2-5|many
TGTGCCAGCAGCCCAGCGGGGCCCGGGGAGACCCAGTACTTC
CASSPAGPGETQYF
>16|TRBV9|TRBD2|TRBJ2-1|many
TGTGCCAGCAGCGAAAACCCTAGCGGGAGGGCCCGAGAGCAGTTCTTC
CASSENPSGRAREQFF
>13|TRBV9|-|TRBJ1-1|many
TGTGCCAGCAGCGTAGTCCTGAACACTGAAGCTTTCTTT
CASSVVLNTEAFF
>18|TRBV9|TRBD2|TRBJ2-3|many
TGTGCCAGCAGCGCCTCCCCCATACTAGCGGGGGGTGGAGATACGCAGTATTTT
CASSASPILAGGGDTQYF
>13|TRBV9|TRBD1|TRBJ1-1|many
TGTGCCAGCAGCCCCCGGACAGGGATTGAAGCTTTCTTT
CASSPRTGIEAFF
>14|TRBV9|-|TRBJ1-1|many
TGTGCCAGCAGCGCCGACATGGGGGGCCCTGAAGCTTTCTTT
CASSADMGGPEAFF
>16|TRBV9|TRBD2|TRBJ2-1|many
TGTGCCAGCAGCGTAGCTCCGACTAGCGGTCACAATGAGCAGTTCTTC
CASSVAPTSGHNEQFF
>11|TRBV9|-|TRBJ2-2|many
TGTGCCAGCAGCCTAGACCGACTACTGTTTTTT
CASSLDRLLFF
>14|TRBV9|-|TRBJ2-1|many
TGTGCCAGCAGCGTAGTGGGCCAGGGACGAGAGCAGTTCTTC
CASSVVGQGREQFF
>15|TRBV9|TRBD2|TRBJ2-1|few
TGTGCCAGCAGCGTGGGGACTAGCGGGGGGGCTGACCAGTTCTTC
CASSVGTSGGADQFF
>13|TRBV9|-|TRBJ1-3|many
TGTGCCAGCAGCGCGGAGGCCGAAAACACCATATATTTT
CASSAEAENTIYF
>14|TRBV9|-|TRBJ1-6|many
TGTGCCAGCAGCGTAGGGGACTATAATTCACCCCTCCACTTT
CASSVGDYNSPLHF
>17|TRBV9|-|TRBJ1-3|-
TGTGCCAGCAGCGCAGAACTCTGGCCTGACTCTGGAAACACCATATATTTT
CASSAELWPDSGNTIYF
>14|TRBV9|TRBD1|TRBJ2-3|many
TGTGCCAGCAGCCAAGACAGGGTCGCAGATACGCAGTATTTT
CASSQDRVADTQYF
>13|TRBV9|-|TRBJ2-3|many
TGTGCCAGCAGCCCTTCGGTCACAGATACGCAGTATTTT
CASSPSVTDTQYF
>17|TRBV9|-|TRBJ2-2|-
TGTGCCAGCAGCGTAGTGCCCTGGGACAGCGGGACCGGGGAGCTGTTTTTT
CASSVVPWDSGTGELFF
>19|TRBV9|TRBD1|TRBJ2-5|many
TGTGCCAGCAGCGTTGGGCCGGGAACGGGACAGGGGATCCAAGAGACCCAGTACTTC
CASSVGPGTGQGIQETQYF